This TCR beta chain was sequenced during a study of blood T cells in healthy people across ages. Combining a sample-barcoded 5' primer with a J-beta primer mix, a second PCR ran for 7 to 11 cycles. One entry per CDR3 protein, called by TCRdb with MiXCR from the 5' RACE reads. The sample has about 640,000 distinct CDR3 sequences; roughly 50% are singletons. CDR1 and CDR2 (germline): SGDLS, YYNGEE. The CDR3 runs 15 residues. V lost 0 bases, J lost 4 bases, and 10 bases lay in between. Study-level findings and limits: Researchers deemed the diversity estimates from one million T cells underestimates. More naive CD4+ cells and higher diversity were found in long-lived than in aged donors. It was found that TCR beta diversity correlated strongly with the percentage of naive T cells.

Researchers report isolating at least 6 million PBMCs per sample. Worth noting for this clonotype: Antigen unknown.

The chain has TRBV9 and TRBJ2-2, with a weak D call TRBD2 (6 bases). The sample was blood. The sequence came from a man in his fifties or sixties in good health. The CDR3 nucleotides read TGTGCCAGCAGCGTAGAGCTAGCGCCCACCGGGGAGCTGTTTTTT. It translates to CASSVELAPTGELFF.